Below, 14 T cell receptor beta chains from the same sample are listed, as sequenced in a study of read filtering for tumor transcriptome and immune sequencing. This library used 300 to 500 ng RNA and molecular barcoded adaptors spanning alpha/delta and beta/gamma chains. TCRdb recomputed calls from the reads with MiXCR, one row per CDR3 protein. The sample lists 62,000 or so distinct CDR3 sequences, around 13% occurring once. Sequenced material: a population of CD138-negative cells sorted from bone marrow. Receptors were obtained from a donor at least 40 years old with multiple myeloma.

The V and J genes are TRBV20-1 and TRBJ1-1, with D possibly matching TRBD1 (6 bases). The ends were cut back, 6 bases at V and 10 bases at J, with 15 bases in the middle. This CDR3 has 11 amino acids. The germline V gene has CDR1 DFQATT and CDR2 SNEGSKA (reference sequence). CDR3 sequence: CSAEQGRAAFF. For the CDR3, the DNA is TGCAGTGCGGAACAGGGAAGGGCAGCTTTCTTT.

J is TRBJ1-2 and V is TRBV4-2; no firm D call. The V end lost 1 base, the J end lost 2 bases, and 8 bases lay between the germline ends. Germline V gene lookup returns CDR1 LGHNA and CDR2 YNFKEQ. The length of the CDR3 is 14 residues. The CDR3 coding sequence is TGTGCCAGCAGCCAAGTACCAGAAAACTATGGCTACACCTTC. This codes for CASSQVPENYGYTF.

Many counts were recorded for this clonotype. Since a much larger clone is just one base distant, this may be a read error. This chain uses TRBV29-1 with TRBJ2-1; 9 bases agree with TRBD2. Germline assignment: CDR1 SQVTM and CDR2 ANQGSEA. The CDR3 is made up of 14 amino acids. The CDR3 region is CSAIPLAGYNGQFF. DNA for the CDR3: TGCAGCGCTATTCCCCTAGCGGGGTACAATGGGCAGTTCTTC.

V usage is TRBV7-3 and J usage is TRBJ2-3; TRBD2 is a possible D gene (6 bases). V was trimmed by 2 bases and J by 0 bases, leaving 18 bases between them. Germline assignment: CDR1 SGHTA and CDR2 FQGTGA. The CDR3 consists of 18 residues. Written as DNA, the CDR3 is TGTGCCAGCAGCTTACCTAGCGCGAGGGCCGCTAGCACAGATACGCAGTATTTT. Encoded protein: CASSLPSARAASTDTQYF.

This clonotype has only a few counts. V is TRBV29-1 and J is TRBJ2-5; 7 positions match TRBD2. Germline trimming cut 1 base from V and 4 bases from J; bases unmatched to any gene: 3. Germline V gene lookup returns CDR1 SQVTM and CDR2 ANQGSEA. This CDR3 has 13 amino acids. In DNA, the CDR3 is TGCAGCGTTGAAGCGGGAGGAGGAGAGACCCAGTACTTC. As protein: CSVEAGGGETQYF.

A note on this clonotype: Its ends do not fully match the called genes, so a read error is possible. V gene TRBV20-1 combines with J gene TRBJ2-7; 8 nucleotides align to TRBD1. The CDR3 sequence is 15 residues long. Germline assignment: CDR1 DFQATT and CDR2 SNEGSKA (reference sequence). CDR3 DNA: TGCATTGCTAGAGTAACTGGACAGGGACCCTACGAGCAGTACTTC. Encoded protein: CIARVTGQGPYEQYF.

This clonotype was observed many times. This chain joins TRBV6-2 or TRBV6-3 and TRBJ2-5; the match to TRBD2 covers 8 bases. The CDR3 sequence is 15 residues long. Germline loops: CDR1 MNHEY, CDR2 SVGEGT. J was trimmed by 4 bases and V by 7 bases; bases with no gene match: 11. CDR3 nucleotide sequence: TGTGCCAGCACCTTAGCGGGATTGGCCATAGAGACCCAGTACTTC. Amino acid sequence: CASTLAGLAIETQYF.

This clonotype was picked up many times. A much more abundant neighbour one base away suggests this may be a read error. The final CDR3 position lacks the conserved phenylalanine or tryptophan, pointing to a likely read error. This rearrangement joins TRBV29-1 to TRBJ1-1; TRBD1 matches 11 bases. CDR1 and CDR2 from the germline V gene are SQVTM and ANQGSEA. The CDR3 consists of 15 residues. V was clipped by 4 bases and J by 4 bases; unmatched bases: 8. The CDR3: CSVGRTGGFATEAFS. The CDR3 DNA reads TGCAGCGTTGGTCGGACAGGGGGCTTTGCCACTGAAGCTTTCTCT.

In its sample, this clonotype was seen many times. This chain joins TRBV24-1 and TRBJ1-2, with a tentative D call TRBD1 (6 bases). Germline V lookup: CDR1 KGHDR, CDR2 SFDVKD. V was clipped by 4 bases and J by 4 bases, with 12 bases between them. This CDR3 has 14 amino acids. For the CDR3, the DNA is TGTGCCACCAGTGAGAGGACAGATACCTATGGCTACACCTTC. This sequence encodes CATSERTDTYGYTF.

This chain links TRBV7-2 with TRBJ2-1; 11 positions agree with TRBD2. The CDR3 is made up of 16 amino acids. V shed 1 base and J 7 bases; nucleotides not matched to a gene: 6. Looked up from germline, CDR1 is SGHTA and CDR2 is FQGNSA. Here the CDR3 DNA reads TGTGCCAGCAGCTTAGAAGAGACTAGCGGGACGAATGAGCAGTTCTTC. This sequence encodes CASSLEETSGTNEQFF.

This clonotype came up many times. The chain uses TRBV7-2 and TRBJ2-1; 7 bases are shared with TRBD2. The CDR3 is 15 residues long. The V and J ends lost 1 base and 6 bases, in that order; junction bases with no gene match: 6. Germline CDR1 and CDR2: SGHTA and FQGNSA. The CDR3 region has the DNA TGTGCCAGCAGCTTAGTGGCGGGAGCCACCAATGAGCAGTTCTTC. Amino acids: CASSLVAGATNEQFF.

This clonotype has a count of ten or more. This sequence joins TRBV20-1 and TRBJ2-7, with 7 bases matching TRBD2. There are 18 residues in the CDR3. Unmatched junction bases numbered 19, after V lost 0 bases and J lost 5 bases. The V gene's germline CDR1 is DFQATT and CDR2 SNEGSKA (reference sequence). The chain's CDR3 is CSARDPLGGLPTYDEQYF. Here the CDR3 DNA reads TGCAGTGCTAGAGACCCCTTGGGGGGACTACCTACTTACGACGAGCAGTACTTC.

This clonotype has just a few counts. The chain carries TRBV24-1 and TRBJ2-7; D is unresolved. The germline gives CDR1 KGHDR, CDR2 SFDVKD. The CDR3 has 14 amino acids. Trimming cost V 5 bases and J 2 bases, with 12 bases left between them. The CDR3 DNA follows: TGTGCCACCAGTGGAAAAGGGTCCGCCTACGAGCAGTACTTC. This sequence encodes CATSGKGSAYEQYF.

This clonotype was found many times. The chain combines TRBV29-1 with TRBJ2-4; 7 bases are a match to TRBD1. The trim removed 4 bases at V and 7 bases at J, leaving 10 bases unmatched. This CDR3 spans 14 amino acids. The germline V gene has CDR1 SQVTM and CDR2 ANQGSEA. The CDR3 loop is CSVVGPTGFNIQYF. CDR3 coding DNA: TGCAGCGTTGTGGGGCCGACAGGGTTCAACATTCAGTACTTC.